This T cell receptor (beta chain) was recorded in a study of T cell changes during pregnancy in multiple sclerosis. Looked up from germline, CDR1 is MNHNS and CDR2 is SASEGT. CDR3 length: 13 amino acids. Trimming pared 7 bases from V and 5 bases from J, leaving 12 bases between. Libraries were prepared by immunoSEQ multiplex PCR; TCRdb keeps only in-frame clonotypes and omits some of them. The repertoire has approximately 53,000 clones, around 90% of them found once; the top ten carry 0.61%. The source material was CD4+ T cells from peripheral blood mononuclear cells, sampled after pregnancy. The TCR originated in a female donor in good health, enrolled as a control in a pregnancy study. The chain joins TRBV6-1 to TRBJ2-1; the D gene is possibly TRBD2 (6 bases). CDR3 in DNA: TGTGCCAGCAACCCGGGACTTGACAATGAGCAGTTCTTC. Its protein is CASNPGLDNEQFF.